The entry below describes one T cell receptor beta chain. What it binds is not known. Primers included in the PCR were 60 Vbeta and 13 Jbeta primers. Some clones are missing from TCRdb's copy, which holds only in-frame ones; the method was immunoSEQ multiplex PCR. Among around 130,000 clones, around 85% were seen once, and the ten largest hold around 1.7%. The entry originates in a study of cytomegalovirus exposure and HLA in healthy donors. Every donor was a healthy person donating bone marrow. CDR3 length: 14 residues. Looked up from germline, CDR1 is ENHRY and CDR2 is SYGVKD. With 6 bases clipped from V and 5 bases from J, the junction kept 6 bases outside the gene matches. Regarding the study as a whole: According to reports, the classifier identified cytomegalovirus status with high specificity and sensitivity. Three of the chains that were CMV-associated were confirmed in vitro to be specific for CMV antigens.

The chain links TRBV10-3 to TRBJ1-5; 8 nucleotides match TRBD1. This sequence originates from a boy between 5 and 17 years old in good health and CMV-seronegative. Sequencing was performed on PBMCs. DNA of the CDR3: TGTGCCATCAGGCGGACAGGGAACGATCAGCCCCAGCATTTT. It encodes CAIRRTGNDQPQHF.